This T cell receptor (beta chain) was captured by sequencing in a study of T cell responses to AZD1222 COVID-19 vaccine. General study results and limits: Reports say nearly half of spike-specific TCRs go after unmutated variant regions.

As concerns this clone: The antigen is undetermined.

Some clones are missing from TCRdb's copy, which holds only in-frame ones; the method was immunoSEQ multiplex PCR. This sample yields 150,000 to 180,000 clones, of which under 95% are seen a single time; over 15% belongs to the top ten. CDR3 length: 11 residues. V was trimmed by 7 bases and J by 13 bases, leaving 16 bases between them. In germline, CDR1 is MNHEY, CDR2 SVGAGI. The gene calls are TRBV6-5 and TRBJ1-2; tentatively, D is TRBD1 (5 bases). This sample comprised peripheral blood, obtained on day 0 of AZD1222 vaccination. This clonotype originated in an adult in good health. Here the CDR3 DNA reads TGTGCCAGCAATTCGGGGGGTGAGGCCACCTTC. This translates into CASNSGGEATF.